This T cell receptor beta chain is drawn from a study of siplizumab effects on memory and regulatory T cells. Concerning this clone: As yet, its antigen is unknown.

Germline CDR1 is SNHLY and CDR2 is FYNNEI. Trimming removed 6 bases from V and 5 bases from J, with 6 bases in between. This CDR3 has 11 amino acids. Assays covered around 100,000 TCR templates per sample. The protocol was immunoSEQ multiplex PCR, while the TCRdb copy is restricted to in-frame clones and leaves out a portion. The sample has 99,000 or so clones; 85% to 95% are singletons. Study-wide results and caveats: Unstimulated naive T cells seemed to show more diversity than memory cells did, and they also seemed to be among the major contributors to the alloresponse.

This receptor was obtained from a human donor in good health. The sample consisted of CD4+ T cells sorted from blood. The chain has TRBV2 and TRBJ2-3, with D unclear. The CDR3 here is CASSLKDTQYF. The CDR3 DNA is TGTGCCAGCAGCCTGAAAGATACGCAGTATTTT.